Listed below are T cell receptor beta chains from one sample, sequenced in a study of T cell repertoires in cytomegalovirus infection. TCRdb analysed the reads with MiXCR anew, one entry per CDR3 protein. Of just over 300,000 distinct CDR3 sequences listed, 15% to 20% are singletons. The sequencing input was PBMCs. These receptors were collected from a human donor in good health (CMV status not recorded). Some clones in this sample may be carry-over from other donors' samples. Each CDR3 is given with its conserved first and last residue. Fields, in order: J gene, D gene, clone size, V gene, CDR3 protein, CDR3 DNA. A D gene is named only where the DNA matches it firmly. Clone size, where shown, is once, few, many, or a class for clones that have expanded.

TRBJ2-5 | . | . | TRBV20-1 | CSARSRGGLQETQYF | TGCAGTGCTAGGTCCCGCGGGGGCCTCCAAGAGACCCAGTACTTC
TRBJ2-1 | TRBD2 | . | TRBV7-8 | CASSSSSGGYNEQFF | TGTGCCAGCAGCTCCTCTAGCGGGGGGTACAATGAGCAGTTCTTC
TRBJ2-5 | . | . | TRBV20-1 | CSARDLVGQETQYF | TGCAGTGCTAGAGATCTAGTGGGCCAAGAGACCCAGTACTTC
TRBJ1-1 | TRBD1 | . | TRBV7-9 | CALNRGTNAEAFF | TGTGCCTTGAACAGGGGTACGAACGCTGAAGCTTTCTTT
TRBJ1-1 | . | . | TRBV15 | CATSRDMGLTEAFF | TGTGCCACCAGCAGAGATATGGGGTTGACTGAAGCTTTCTTT
TRBJ1-2 | TRBD1 | many | TRBV7-6 | CASSQGQGTNYGYTF | TGTGCCAGCAGCCAGGGACAGGGGACTAACTATGGCTACACCTTC
TRBJ2-6 | TRBD1 | . | TRBV7-9 | CASRKTGTGDISGANVLTF | TGTGCCAGCAGGAAGACCGGGACAGGGGACATATCTGGGGCCAACGTCCTGACTTTC
TRBJ1-1 | . | . | TRBV27 | CASSYKGLLGTEAFF | TGTGCCAGCAGTTATAAGGGGCTTCTGGGCACTGAAGCTTTCTTT
TRBJ2-7 | TRBD1 | many | TRBV2 | CASRRGQLSYEQYF | TGTGCCAGCAGAAGGGGACAGCTCTCCTACGAGCAGTACTTC
TRBJ1-6 | TRBD1 | few | TRBV12-3/TRBV12-4 | CASRPGQGYNSPLHF | TGTGCCAGCAGACCAGGACAGGGTTATAATTCACCCCTCCACTTT
TRBJ1-6 | TRBD1 | . | TRBV4-3 | CASSHSPGGTGNSPLHF | TGCGCCAGCAGCCACTCCCCTGGGGGGACAGGGAACTCACCCCTCCACTTT
TRBJ1-6 | TRBD1 | . | TRBV19 | CASRRQGSYNSPLHF | TGTGCCAGTAGAAGACAGGGATCCTATAATTCACCCCTCCACTTT
TRBJ2-5 | . | many | TRBV12-3/TRBV12-4 | CASSLQGVETQYF | TGTGCCAGCAGTTTACAGGGTGTGGAGACCCAGTACTTC
TRBJ2-3 | . | few | TRBV25-1 | CASRDQTDTQYF | TGTGCCAGCAGGGACCAGACAGATACGCAGTATTTT
TRBJ1-1 | . | few | TRBV4-2 | CASSQDPSTGYEAFF | TGTGCCAGCAGCCAAGACCCCAGTACAGGGTATGAAGCTTTCTTT
TRBJ1-1 | . | . | TRBV25-1 | CASSDGSYNTEAFF | TGTGCCAGCAGTGACGGCAGCTATAACACTGAAGCTTTCTTT
TRBJ2-2 | . | . | TRBV11-2 | CASSRFPELGGREELFF | TGTGCCAGCAGCCGTTTCCCGGAACTAGGAGGAAGGGAGGAGCTGTTTTTT
TRBJ2-7 | . | . | TRBV4-1 | CASSQEAPLPYEQYF | TGCGCCAGCAGCCAAGAAGCTCCCCTCCCCTACGAGCAGTACTTC
TRBJ1-4 | . | . | TRBV4-1 | CASREQPATNEKLFF | TGCGCCAGCAGGGAGCAACCTGCAACTAATGAAAAACTGTTTTTT
TRBJ2-5 | TRBD2 | many | TRBV6-1 | CASEGLAAQETQYF | TGTGCCAGCGAAGGACTAGCGGCTCAAGAGACCCAGTACTTC
TRBJ2-1 | TRBD1 | many | TRBV7-2 | CASSLGAGTGFNEQFF | TGTGCCAGCAGCTTAGGGGCCGGGACAGGGTTCAATGAGCAGTTCTTC
TRBJ2-5 | TRBD2 | . | TRBV20-1 | CSAGGGSGTQYF | TGCAGTGCTGGGGGGGGGAGTGGGACCCAGTACTTC
TRBJ1-1 | . | many | TRBV28 | CASSLSSVGNTEAFF | TGTGCCAGCAGTTTATCTTCAGTGGGGAACACTGAAGCTTTCTTT
TRBJ2-1 | TRBD2 | . | TRBV3-1 | CASSQAPGGLYEQFF | TGTGCCAGCAGCCAAGCCCCGGGGGGGCTATATGAGCAGTTCTTC
TRBJ1-1 | TRBD1 | . | TRBV6-5 | CASSWRGQDTEAFF | TGTGCCAGCAGTTGGAGGGGACAGGACACTGAAGCTTTCTTT
TRBJ2-2 | . | few | TRBV7-8 | CASSLSRTGELFF | TGTGCCAGCAGCTTATCGAGAACCGGGGAGCTGTTTTTT
TRBJ2-6 | . | many | TRBV6-6 | CASSASRGANVLTF | TGTGCCAGCAGCGCGTCGAGAGGGGCCAACGTCCTGACTTTC
TRBJ1-5 | TRBD1 | many | TRBV4-1 | CASSPPPGQGAGPQHF | TGCGCCAGCAGCCCCCCTCCGGGACAGGGTGCAGGGCCCCAGCATTTT
TRBJ2-7 | . | . | TRBV24-1 | CATSDSGANYEQYF | TGTGCCACCAGTGATTCTGGAGCCAACTACGAGCAGTACTTC
TRBJ2-7 | TRBD1 | many | TRBV25-1 | CASSESSDRGYRTYEQYF | TGTGCCAGCAGTGAATCTTCGGACAGGGGTTATAGGACCTACGAGCAGTACTTC
TRBJ1-3 | . | . | TRBV3-1 | CASSQDFAATSSGNTIYF | TGTGCCAGCAGCCAAGATTTTGCGGCGACAAGCTCTGGAAACACCATATATTTT
TRBJ1-3 | . | many | TRBV12-3/TRBV12-4 | CASSFGDPTIYF | TGTGCCAGCAGTTTCGGGGACCCCACCATATATTTT
TRBJ1-1 | TRBD1 | many | TRBV7-2 | CASSLLETGVGAFF | TGTGCCAGCAGCTTATTAGAGACAGGGGTTGGAGCTTTCTTT
TRBJ2-1 | TRBD1 | . | TRBV29-1 | CSVSGTGYNEQFF | TGCAGCGTGTCCGGGACAGGGTACAATGAGCAGTTCTTC
TRBJ1-4 | TRBD1 | . | TRBV19 | CATQRRRGQGNEKLFF | TGTGCCACCCAAAGAAGGCGCGGACAGGGTAACGAAAAACTGTTTTTT
TRBJ2-7 | TRBD1 | few | TRBV6-6 | CASSYTGGSEQYF | TGTGCCAGCAGTTACACAGGGGGCTCCGAGCAGTACTTC
TRBJ1-2 | . | few | TRBV20-1 | CSASRGDDYGYTF | TGCAGTGCTAGTAGGGGAGATGACTATGGCTACACCTTC
TRBJ1-5 | . | few | TRBV12-3/TRBV12-4 | CASSFEKEQRNQPQHF | TGTGCCAGCAGTTTTGAGAAGGAACAGCGCAATCAGCCCCAGCATTTT
TRBJ2-1 | . | few | TRBV7-9 | CASSPVRDSYNEQFF | TGTGCCAGCAGCCCAGTCCGGGACTCCTACAATGAGCAGTTCTTC
TRBJ1-4 | TRBD1 | many | TRBV12-3/TRBV12-4 | CASSLGRGREKLFF | TGTGCCAGCAGTTTAGGTAGGGGGCGTGAAAAACTGTTTTTT
TRBJ2-7 | TRBD1 | . | TRBV6-1 | CASSEFVWTGGTYEQYF | TGTGCCAGCAGTGAATTCGTCTGGACAGGGGGGACCTACGAGCAGTACTTC
TRBJ1-1 | . | few | TRBV18 | CASSLSGPVMNTEAFF | TGTGCCAGCTCACTATCCGGGCCAGTCATGAACACTGAAGCTTTCTTT
TRBJ2-3 | TRBD1 | . | TRBV12-3/TRBV12-4 | CASSRRRGTGHTDTQYF | TGTGCCAGCAGCCGGAGACGAGGGACAGGGCACACAGATACGCAGTATTTT
TRBJ2-1 | TRBD1 | few | TRBV2 | CASRDREYNEQFF | TGTGCCAGCCGGGACAGGGAGTACAATGAGCAGTTCTTC
TRBJ1-6 | . | many | TRBV7-2 | CASSLAGWRSGSPLHF | TGTGCCAGCAGCTTAGCAGGCTGGAGGTCTGGTTCACCCCTCCACTTT
TRBJ2-6 | . | . | TRBV5-4 | CASSLPGTGANVLTF | TGTGCCAGCAGCTTGCCAGGGACTGGGGCCAACGTCCTGACTTTC
TRBJ2-7 | . | . | TRBV29-1 | CSVEDRGSRSYEQYF | TGCAGCGTTGAAGACAGGGGATCGAGGTCCTACGAGCAGTACTTC
TRBJ1-5 | . | . | TRBV6-2/TRBV6-3 | CASSRDRQTPQHF | TGTGCCAGCAGCCGAGACCGACAGACTCCCCAGCATTTT
TRBJ2-2 | TRBD1 | . | TRBV6-1 | CASSYLGDRGRVSTGELFF | TGTGCCAGCAGTTATTTAGGGGACAGGGGTCGAGTAAGCACCGGGGAGCTGTTTTTT